What follows describes a single T cell receptor (beta chain). Its antigen is still unknown. Only in-frame clones appear in the TCRdb table, and some are missing; sequencing was by immunoSEQ multiplex PCR. The repertoire holds some 49,000 clones, with roughly 92% as singletons. This record belongs to a study of cytomegalovirus exposure and HLA in healthy donors. Study-level results: Subsequent analysis revealed that first-cohort TCR clusters tended to co-occur in the roughly 120 validation repertoires.

The validation cohort, a group of around 120 subjects, included the donors and was separate from the approximately 650-subject first cohort. The length of the CDR3 is 14 residues. The V gene lost 8 bases and the J gene lost 3 bases, with 16 bases spanning the gap. CDR1 and CDR2 (germline): MDHEN, SYDVKM. The chain links TRBV28 to TRBJ1-2; no clear D gene. Sequencing was carried out using PBMCs. This TCR was sampled from a man aged 18 to 29 in good health and CMV-seronegative. As DNA, the CDR3 is TGTGCCAGCCAAACCGGGGTCCTTTACTATGGCTACACCTTC. This encodes CASQTGVLYYGYTF.